This paragraph covers one TCR beta chain sequence. Its antigen is unidentified. With template switching, a universal primer site was added, and the cDNA carried unique molecular identifiers. TCRdb ran MiXCR on the 5' RACE reads and lists one entry per CDR3 protein. This sample yields 420,000 or so distinct CDR3 sequences, of which approximately 18% are seen a single time; 9% to 15% belongs to the top ten. This entry is derived from a study of identical twins. Regarding the study as a whole: Donors were not followed over many years; analysis was cross-sectional. Clonotypes of the beta chain that were abundant in cord blood carried fewer insertions (memory repertoires showed none).

Trimming removed 0 bases from V and 4 bases from J, with 14 bases in between. Germline CDR1 and CDR2: SGHKS and YYEKEE (reference sequence). This CDR3 is 16 amino acids long. The chain has TRBV5-5 and TRBJ2-1, with D perhaps TRBD1 (5 bases). The sequence was obtained from a man aged 50-59 years in good health. The sequencing sample was made of naive T cells sorted from blood. CDR3 DNA sequence: TGTGCCAGCAGCTTGGCTTGGACACCCGCATACAATGAGCAGTTCTTC. Its translation: CASSLAWTPAYNEQFF. The variable domain in full, with the rest retrieved from reference TRBV5-5 and TRBJ2-1, is DAGVTQSPTHLIKTRGQQVTLRCSPISGHKSVSWYQQVLGQGPQFIFQYYEKEERGRGNFPDRFSARQFPNYSSELNVNALLLGDSALYLCASSLAWTPAYNEQFFGPGTRLTVL.